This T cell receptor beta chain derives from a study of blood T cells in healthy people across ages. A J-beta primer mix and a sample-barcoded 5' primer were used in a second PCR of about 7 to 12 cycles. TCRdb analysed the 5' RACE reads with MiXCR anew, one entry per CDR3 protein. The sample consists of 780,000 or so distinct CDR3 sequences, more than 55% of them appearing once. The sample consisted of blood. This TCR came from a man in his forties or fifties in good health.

This chain's CDR3 is CASSLWGQNEKLFF. The CDR3 bases are TGTGCCAGCAGCTTGTGGGGACAGAATGAAAAACTGTTTTTT. This chain joins TRBV5-5 and TRBJ1-4, with TRBD1 matching 7 bases. This CDR3 is 14 amino acids long. Germline lookup yields CDR1 SGHKS and CDR2 YYEKEE (reference sequence). V was clipped by 1 base and J by 5 bases; unmatched bases: 2.